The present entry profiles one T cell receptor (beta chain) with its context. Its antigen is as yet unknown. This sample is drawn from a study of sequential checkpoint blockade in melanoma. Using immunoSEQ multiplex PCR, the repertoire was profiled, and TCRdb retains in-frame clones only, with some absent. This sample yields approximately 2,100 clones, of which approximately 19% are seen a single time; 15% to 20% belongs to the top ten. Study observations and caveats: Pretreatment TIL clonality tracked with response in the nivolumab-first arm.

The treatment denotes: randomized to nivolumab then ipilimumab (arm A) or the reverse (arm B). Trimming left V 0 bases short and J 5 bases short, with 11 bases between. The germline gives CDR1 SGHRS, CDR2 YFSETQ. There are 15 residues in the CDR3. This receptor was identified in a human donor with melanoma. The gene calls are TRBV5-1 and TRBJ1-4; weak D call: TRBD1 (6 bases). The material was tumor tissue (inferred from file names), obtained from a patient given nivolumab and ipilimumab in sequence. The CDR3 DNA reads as TGCGCCAGCAGCTTGGGGGGACAAGGGAATGAAAAACTGTTTTTT. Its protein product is CASSLGGQGNEKLFF.